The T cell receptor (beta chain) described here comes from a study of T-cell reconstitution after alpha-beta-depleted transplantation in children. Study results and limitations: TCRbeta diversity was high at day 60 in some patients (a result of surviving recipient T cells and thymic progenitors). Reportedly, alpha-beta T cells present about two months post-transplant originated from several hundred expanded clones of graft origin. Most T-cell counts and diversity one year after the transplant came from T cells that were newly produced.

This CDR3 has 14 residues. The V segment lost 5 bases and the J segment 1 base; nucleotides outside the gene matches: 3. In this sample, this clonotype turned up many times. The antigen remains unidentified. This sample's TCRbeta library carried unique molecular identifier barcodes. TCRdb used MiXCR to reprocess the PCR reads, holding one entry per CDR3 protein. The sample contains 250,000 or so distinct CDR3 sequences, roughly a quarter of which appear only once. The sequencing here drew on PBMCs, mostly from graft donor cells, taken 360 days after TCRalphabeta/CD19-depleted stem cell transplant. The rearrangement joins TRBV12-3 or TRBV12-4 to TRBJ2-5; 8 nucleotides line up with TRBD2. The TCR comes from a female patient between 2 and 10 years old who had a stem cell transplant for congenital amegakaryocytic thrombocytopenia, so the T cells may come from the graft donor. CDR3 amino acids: CASSLGLAQETQYF. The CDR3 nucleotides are TGTGCCAGCAGTCTCGGACTAGCCCAAGAGACCCAGTACTTC.